Below are 23 T cell receptor beta chains sequenced from a single sample in a study of T cells in localized non-small cell lung cancer. Clones were read by immunoSEQ multiplex PCR, and TCRdb kept only the in-frame ones, dropping some. The table has more than 1,500 clones, about 20% seen once; the top ten hold more than 15%. The input for sequencing was normal lung tissue next to the tumor, taken before any cancer treatment. All receptors come from a female donor at least 60 years old with stage I lung adenocarcinoma.

J is TRBJ1-2 and V is TRBV5-1; 8 bases line up with TRBD1. The trim removed 5 bases at V and 0 bases at J, leaving 9 bases unmatched. CDR1 is SGHRS, CDR2 YFSETQ, per germline. CDR3 size: 16 residues. The CDR3 DNA sequence: TGCGCCAGCAGGGCCGGGACAGGTTCGACTAACTATGGCTACACCTTC. This encodes CASRAGTGSTNYGYTF.

The J gene is TRBJ2-5, the V gene TRBV23-1; D gene uncertain. TRBV23-1 is labeled an ORF, and its function is uncertain. Trimming left V 6 bases short and J 5 bases short, with 16 bases between. The CDR3 consists of 14 residues. CDR3 sequence (DNA): TGCGCCAGCAGCCAAGATAGGGTGCGGGAGACCCAGTACTTC. Its protein product is CASSQDRVRETQYF.

This clone is judged medium-sized. This chain uses TRBV11-3 with TRBJ1-1; D possibly corresponds to TRBD1 (6 bases). The CDR3 sequence is 15 residues long. V was pared by 5 bases and J by 3 bases, with 16 bases between. The V gene's germline CDR1 is SGHNT and CDR2 YENEEA. CDR3 sequence reads: CASSQVQGIHTEAFF. CDR3 in DNA: TGTGCCAGCAGCCAAGTTCAGGGGATACACACTGAAGCTTTCTTT. Full variable domain (outside the CDR3, taken from reference TRBV11-3 and TRBJ1-1): EAGVVQSPRYKIIEKKQPVAFWCNPISGHNTLYWYLQNLGQGPELLIRYENEEAVDDSQLPKDRFSAERLKGVDSTLKIQPAELGDSAVYLCASSQVQGIHTEAFFGQGTRLTVV.

This sequence joins TRBV18 and TRBJ1-2; TRBD1 might be the D (5 bases). Trimming took 1 base from V and 2 from J, leaving 8 bases between them. The CDR3 loop spans 14 amino acids. CDR1 is KGHSH, CDR2 LQKENI, per germline. The CDR3 bases are TGTGCCAGCTCACCACAGACAGAGAACTATGGCTACACCTTC. As protein: CASSPQTENYGYTF.

This clone turned up a few times. The V call is TRBV19, the J call TRBJ1-1, with TRBD1 matching 10 bases. CDR1 LNHDA and CDR2 SQIVND come from the germline V gene (reference sequence). The V segment lost 3 bases and the J segment 6 bases; nucleotides outside the gene matches: 7. The CDR3 has 15 amino acids. The CDR3, as DNA: TGTGCCAGTAGTATTCGGGGTGGACAGGGGGCTGAAGCTTTCTTT. This translates into CASSIRGGQGAEAFF.

This clone was seen a few times. The CDR3 here is CASSRNGGETFGEKLFF. The CDR3, as DNA: TGTGCCAGCAGTCGTAATGGAGGGGAGACCTTTGGTGAAAAACTGTTTTTT. V and J are TRBV6-8 and TRBJ1-4; a possible D gene is TRBD1 (5 bases). Germline V gives CDR1 MNHGY, CDR2 SAAAGT. This CDR3 has 17 residues. V lost 5 bases and J 7 bases, leaving 23 bases between the germline ends.

J is TRBJ2-3 and V is TRBV30; a weak D match, TRBD1 (5 bases). Germline V gene data show CDR1 as GTSNPN and CDR2 as SVGIG (reference sequence). The CDR3 runs to 13 residues. Trimming took 3 bases from V and 1 from J, leaving 8 bases between them. This CDR3 is CAWRGLGTDTQYF. CDR3 in DNA: TGTGCCTGGAGGGGGCTTGGCACAGATACGCAGTATTTT.

By its share, this clone is large. Here the CDR3 reads CASSTGGEYGYTF. The DNA for the CDR3 is TGTGCCAGCAGTACAGGGGGCGAATATGGCTACACCTTC. This chain uses TRBV6-8 with TRBJ1-2; 9 nucleotides align to TRBD1. The CDR3 sequence is 13 residues long. CDR1 is MNHGY and CDR2 is SAAAGT in the germline V gene. V lost 5 bases, J lost 5 bases, and 3 bases stayed unmatched.

The chain recombines TRBV28 with TRBJ1-2, with 8 bases identical to TRBD1. Germline CDR1 reads MDHEN; CDR2 reads SYDVKM. The CDR3 is 15 amino acids. With 7 bases clipped from V and 3 bases from J, the junction kept 10 bases outside the gene matches. This chain's CDR3 is CASIQFPGQDYGYTF. The CDR3 coding sequence is TGTGCCAGCATCCAATTCCCGGGACAGGACTATGGCTACACCTTC.

This clone is medium-sized in the sample. This chain uses TRBV6-8 with TRBJ1-5; D might be TRBD1 (6 bases). CDR1 is MNHGY and CDR2 is SAAAGT in the germline V gene. The CDR3 consists of 15 residues. Between the trimmed V and J ends, which lost 0 bases and 4 bases, there was a span of 10 bases. The CDR3 nucleotides are TGTGCCAGCAGTTACTCCTTCCAGGGGAATCAGCCCCAGCATTTT. Translated, it gives CASSYSFQGNQPQHF.

By its share, this clone is medium-sized. Compared with germline, one end of the junction differs, possibly owing to a read error. The gene calls are TRBV6-8 and TRBJ2-1; D is uncertain. The CDR3 is 14 residues long. Germline lookup yields CDR1 MNHGY and CDR2 SAAAGT. The CDR3 nucleotides are TGTGCCAGCAGTGACTCTGATACCTCAGCAGAGCAGTTCTTC. Its translation: CASSDSDTSAEQFF.

V gene TRBV5-1 combines with J gene TRBJ2-5, with 11 bases that match TRBD1. With V trimmed by 1 base and J by 2 bases, 4 bases remained unmatched. The germline V gene encodes CDR1 SGHRS and CDR2 YFSETQ. This CDR3 comprises 16 residues. The DNA for the CDR3 is TGCGCCAGCAGCTTGTTAGGGACAGGGGGTCAAGAGACCCAGTACTTC. It translates to CASSLLGTGGQETQYF.

There are a few counts of this clone. In nucleotides, the CDR3 is TGTGCCAGCAGCTGGGGACGCAACTCTGGAAACACCATATATTTT. It is translated as CASSWGRNSGNTIYF. The chain couples TRBV11-3 to TRBJ1-3; a weak D match, TRBD1 (5 bases). This CDR3 spans 15 amino acids. Deletions cut 4 bases from V and 0 bases from J, with 10 bases between. CDR1 is SGHNT and CDR2 is YENEEA in the germline V gene.

The chain combines TRBV11-3 with TRBJ2-1, with TRBD2 matching over 9 bases. Trimming at V came to 3 bases and at J to 8 bases, leaving 8 bases not matched to a gene. Germline V gene sequence: CDR1 SGHNT, CDR2 YENEEA. There are 15 residues in the CDR3. CDR3 sequence (DNA): TGTGCCAGCAGCTTGGGACTAGCACGTATCGATGAGCAGTTCTTC. Translating gives CASSLGLARIDEQFF. Together with reference TRBV11-3 and TRBJ2-1, the CDR3 gives the full variable domain: EAGVVQSPRYKIIEKKQPVAFWCNPISGHNTLYWYLQNLGQGPELLIRYENEEAVDDSQLPKDRFSAERLKGVDSTLKIQPAELGDSAVYLCASSLGLARIDEQFFGPGTRLTVL.

This clone is medium-sized by share. V is TRBV11-3 and J is TRBJ2-5, with 14 bases fitting TRBD2. This CDR3 has 18 residues. Germline values: CDR1 SGHNT, CDR2 YENEEA. V gave up 4 bases and J gave up 5 bases; unmatched junction bases: 12. CDR3 DNA sequence: TGTGCCAGCAGCTGGAGACTAGCGGGGGGGCGTCTTGGGGAGACCCAGTACTTC. Its protein product is CASSWRLAGGRLGETQYF.

This clone is termed large (0.1 to 1%). The chain couples TRBV11-3 to TRBJ2-1; D perhaps matches TRBD2 (5 bases). The CDR3 contains 16 residues. The germline V gene encodes CDR1 SGHNT and CDR2 YENEEA. V shed 4 bases and J shed 4 bases, with 17 bases lying between them. CDR3 nucleotides: TGTGCCAGCAGCTCAGTGCAGGTCGGGGTGTACAATGAGCAGTTCTTC. Its protein product is CASSSVQVGVYNEQFF.

J is TRBJ2-1 and V is TRBV29-1; D gene unclear. The V and J ends lost 3 bases and 7 bases respectively, with 10 bases between them. Germline V gene lookup returns CDR1 SQVTM and CDR2 ANQGSEA. The CDR3 runs to 12 residues. CDR3 sequence: CSVDRYANEQFF. The CDR3 coding sequence is TGCAGCGTTGACCGATACGCGAATGAGCAGTTCTTC.

This clone is judged medium-sized (0.01 to 0.1%). The chain uses TRBV6-8 and TRBJ2-3; 15 nucleotides align to TRBD2. The germline gives CDR1 MNHGY, CDR2 SAAAGT. J gave up 0 bases and V 6 bases, and 10 bases lay outside the gene matches. CDR3 length: 19 amino acids. The CDR3 region has the DNA TGTGCCAGCAGGGATGGACTAGCGGGGGGGGAGACTAGCACAGATACGCAGTATTTT. Protein sequence: CASRDGLAGGETSTDTQYF.

For this clone: Other nucleotide sequences in the sample specify the same CDR3. The chain carries TRBV9 and TRBJ1-2; D gene uncertain. The CDR3 has 12 amino acids. V was cut by 0 bases and J by 5 bases, with 5 bases left in between. Germline V CDR1 and CDR2: SGDLS, YYNGEE. The CDR3 here is CASSVGDYGYTF. The CDR3 DNA follows: TGTGCCAGCAGCGTAGGGGATTATGGCTACACCTTC.

The CDR3 DNA is TGCGCCAGCAGTGAGTCCAGCGGGGGGAAGCAGTACTTC. The encoded protein is CASSESSGGKQYF. The chain uses TRBV10-2 and TRBJ2-7, with 9 bases identical to TRBD2. The CDR3 loop spans 13 amino acids. Germline assignment: CDR1 WSHSY and CDR2 SAAADI. Trimming took 0 bases from V and 8 from J; bases not matched to a gene: 2.

This clone was picked up a small number of times. This chain joins TRBV18 and TRBJ2-7; tentative D call: TRBD2 (6 bases). CDR1 and CDR2 from the germline V gene are KGHSH and LQKENI. The CDR3 extends over 17 amino acids. V was clipped by 5 bases and J by 0 bases, with 20 bases between them. CDR3 sequence: CASSMYFVREASYEQYF. The CDR3 coding sequence is TGTGCCAGCTCAATGTATTTTGTGAGGGAGGCCTCCTACGAGCAGTACTTC.

This chain uses TRBV29-1 with TRBJ1-5; D possibly corresponds to TRBD1 (5 bases). Looked up from germline, CDR1 is SQVTM and CDR2 is ANQGSEA. V lost 5 bases, J lost 3 bases, and 11 bases lay in between. The CDR3 is made up of 13 amino acids. This CDR3 is CSVSGGPNQPQHF. The DNA of the CDR3 is TGCAGCGTTTCGGGGGGTCCCAATCAGCCCCAGCATTTT.

This clone showed up just a few times. V usage is TRBV2 and J usage is TRBJ2-2, with 12 nucleotides matching TRBD2. This CDR3 spans 17 amino acids. J gave up 4 bases and V 1 base, and 4 bases lay outside the gene matches. The germline V gene has CDR1 SNHLY and CDR2 FYNNEI. The CDR3 sequence is CASSEGLAGGPTGELFF. CDR3 in DNA: TGTGCCAGCAGTGAAGGGCTAGCGGGGGGGCCCACCGGGGAGCTGTTTTTT.